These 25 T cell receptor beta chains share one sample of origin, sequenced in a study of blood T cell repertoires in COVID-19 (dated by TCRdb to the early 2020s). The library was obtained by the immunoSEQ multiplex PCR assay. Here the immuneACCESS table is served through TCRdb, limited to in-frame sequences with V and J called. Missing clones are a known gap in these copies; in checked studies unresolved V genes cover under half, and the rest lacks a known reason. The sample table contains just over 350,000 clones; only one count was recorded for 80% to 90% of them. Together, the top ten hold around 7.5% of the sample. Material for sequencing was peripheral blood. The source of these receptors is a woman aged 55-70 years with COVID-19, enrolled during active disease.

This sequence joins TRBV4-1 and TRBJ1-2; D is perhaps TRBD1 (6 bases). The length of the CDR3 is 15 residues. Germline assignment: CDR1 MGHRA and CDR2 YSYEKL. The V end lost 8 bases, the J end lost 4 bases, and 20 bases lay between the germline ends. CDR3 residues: CASGETGSFFYGYTF. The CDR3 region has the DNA TGCGCCAGCGGTGAGACAGGAAGCTTTTTCTATGGCTACACCTTC.

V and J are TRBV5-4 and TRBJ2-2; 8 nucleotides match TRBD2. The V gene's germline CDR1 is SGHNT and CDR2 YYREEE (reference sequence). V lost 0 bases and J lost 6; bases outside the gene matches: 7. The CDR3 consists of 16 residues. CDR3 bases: TGTGCCAGCAGCTTGGCCACGGGGGGGCCCCCCGGGGAGCTGTTTTTT. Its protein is CASSLATGGPPGELFF.

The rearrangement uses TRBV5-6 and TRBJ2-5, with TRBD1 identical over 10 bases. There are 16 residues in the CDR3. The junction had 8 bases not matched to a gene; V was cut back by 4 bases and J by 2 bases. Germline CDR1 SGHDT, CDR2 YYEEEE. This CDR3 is CASSGRDRGGQETQYF. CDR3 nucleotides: TGTGCCAGCAGCGGTCGGGACAGGGGAGGGCAAGAGACCCAGTACTTC.

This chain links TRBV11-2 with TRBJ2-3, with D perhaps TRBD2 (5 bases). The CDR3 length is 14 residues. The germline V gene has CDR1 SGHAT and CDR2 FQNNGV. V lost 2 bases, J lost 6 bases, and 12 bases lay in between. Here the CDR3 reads CASSLRPGWDTQYF. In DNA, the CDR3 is TGTGCCAGCAGCTTAAGACCGGGGTGGGATACGCAGTATTTT.

The CDR3 loop is CASSESGRLGAGEKLFF. CDR3 DNA sequence: TGTGCCAGCAGTGAATCCGGAAGATTAGGGGCGGGGGAAAAACTGTTTTTT. The genes are TRBV25-1 and TRBJ1-4; D is possibly TRBD1 (5 bases). In germline, CDR1 is MGHDK, CDR2 SYGVNS. V shed 1 base and J shed 8 bases, with 20 bases lying between them. This CDR3 region has 17 residues.

The CDR3 here is CASSPRAMSGTEAFF. The CDR3 DNA reads as TGTGCCAGCAGCCCCCGTGCTATGTCGGGTACTGAAGCTTTCTTT. The J gene is TRBJ1-1, the V gene TRBV7-3; D is undetermined. V was pared by 5 bases and J by 5 bases, with 18 bases between. This CDR3 has 15 amino acids. Germline-derived CDR1 and CDR2 are SGHTA and FQGTGA.

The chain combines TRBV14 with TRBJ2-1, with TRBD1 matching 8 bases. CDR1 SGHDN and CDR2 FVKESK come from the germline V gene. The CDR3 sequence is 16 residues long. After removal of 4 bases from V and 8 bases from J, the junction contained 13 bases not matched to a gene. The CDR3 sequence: CASSLLDRGIDDEQFF. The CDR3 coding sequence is TGTGCCAGCAGCCTCTTAGACAGGGGAATAGACGATGAGCAGTTCTTC.

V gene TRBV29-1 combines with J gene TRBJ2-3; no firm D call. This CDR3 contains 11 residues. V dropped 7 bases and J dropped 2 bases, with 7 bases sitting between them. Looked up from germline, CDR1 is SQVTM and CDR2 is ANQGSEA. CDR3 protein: CSAQVTDTQYF. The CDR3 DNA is TGCAGCGCTCAGGTCACAGATACGCAGTATTTT.

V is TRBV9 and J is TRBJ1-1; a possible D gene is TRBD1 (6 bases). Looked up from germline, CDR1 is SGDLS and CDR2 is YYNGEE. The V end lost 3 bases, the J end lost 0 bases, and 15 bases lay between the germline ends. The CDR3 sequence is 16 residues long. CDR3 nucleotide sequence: TGTGCCAGCAGCGCCCGGGGGGGACAAGTGAACACTGAAGCTTTCTTT. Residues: CASSARGGQVNTEAFF.

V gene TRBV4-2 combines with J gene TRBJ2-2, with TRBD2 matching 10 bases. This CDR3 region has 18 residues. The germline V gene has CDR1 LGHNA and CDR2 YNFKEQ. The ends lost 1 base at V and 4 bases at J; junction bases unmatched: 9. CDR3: CASSQVPSGGLGTGELFF. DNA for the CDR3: TGTGCCAGCAGCCAAGTTCCTAGCGGGGGCCTAGGCACCGGGGAGCTGTTTTTT.

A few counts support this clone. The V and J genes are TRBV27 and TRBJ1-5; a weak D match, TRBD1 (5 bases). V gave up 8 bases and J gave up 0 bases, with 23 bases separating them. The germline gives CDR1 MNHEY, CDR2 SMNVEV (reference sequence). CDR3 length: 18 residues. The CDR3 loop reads CASRKIPPGVYSNQPQHF. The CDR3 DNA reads TGTGCCAGCCGTAAGATCCCCCCGGGGGTTTATAGCAATCAGCCCCAGCATTTT.

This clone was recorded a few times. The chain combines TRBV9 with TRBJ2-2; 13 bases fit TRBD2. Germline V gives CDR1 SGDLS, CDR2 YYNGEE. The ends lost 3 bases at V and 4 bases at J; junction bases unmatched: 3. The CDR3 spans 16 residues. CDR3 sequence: CASSAGLAGTTGELFF. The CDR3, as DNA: TGTGCCAGCAGCGCGGGACTAGCGGGGACCACCGGGGAGCTGTTTTTT.

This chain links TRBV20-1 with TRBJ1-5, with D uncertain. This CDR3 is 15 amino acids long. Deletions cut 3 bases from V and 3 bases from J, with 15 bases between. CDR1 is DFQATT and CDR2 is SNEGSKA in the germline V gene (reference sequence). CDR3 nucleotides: TGCAGTGCTAGTCGAATGAGATCGATCAATCAGCCCCAGCATTTT. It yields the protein CSASRMRSINQPQHF.

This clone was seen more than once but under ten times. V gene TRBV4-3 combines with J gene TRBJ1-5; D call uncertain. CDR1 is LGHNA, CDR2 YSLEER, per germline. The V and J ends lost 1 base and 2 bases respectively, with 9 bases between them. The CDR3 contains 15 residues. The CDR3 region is CASSQVAGGNQPQHF. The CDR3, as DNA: TGCGCCAGCAGCCAAGTGGCGGGCGGCAATCAGCCCCAGCATTTT.

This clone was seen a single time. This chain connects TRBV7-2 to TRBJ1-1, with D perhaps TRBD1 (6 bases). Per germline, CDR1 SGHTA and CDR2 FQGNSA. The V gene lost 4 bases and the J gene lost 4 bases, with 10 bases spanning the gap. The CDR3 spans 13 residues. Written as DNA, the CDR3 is TGTGCCAGCAGCTACACAGGGTCCACTGAAGCTTTCTTT. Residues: CASSYTGSTEAFF.

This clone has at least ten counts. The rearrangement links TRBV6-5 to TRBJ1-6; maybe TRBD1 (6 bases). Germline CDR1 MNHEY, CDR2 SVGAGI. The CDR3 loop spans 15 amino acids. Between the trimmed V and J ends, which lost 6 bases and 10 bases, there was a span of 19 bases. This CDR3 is CASRSLTGGGSPLHF. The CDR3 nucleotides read TGTGCCAGCAGGTCCCTGACAGGTGGAGGATCACCCCTCCACTTT.

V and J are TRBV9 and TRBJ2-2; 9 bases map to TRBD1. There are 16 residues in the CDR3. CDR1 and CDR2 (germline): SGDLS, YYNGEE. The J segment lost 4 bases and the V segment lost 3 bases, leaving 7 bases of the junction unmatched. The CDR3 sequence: CASSAQTGGSTGELFF. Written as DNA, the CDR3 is TGTGCCAGCAGCGCCCAGACAGGGGGTAGCACCGGGGAGCTGTTTTTT.

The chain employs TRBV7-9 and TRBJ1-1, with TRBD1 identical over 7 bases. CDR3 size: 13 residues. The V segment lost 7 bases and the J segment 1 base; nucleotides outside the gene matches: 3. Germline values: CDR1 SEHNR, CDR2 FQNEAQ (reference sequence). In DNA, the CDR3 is TGTGCCAGCAACCGACAGGGGAACACTGAAGCTTTCTTT. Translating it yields CASNRQGNTEAFF.

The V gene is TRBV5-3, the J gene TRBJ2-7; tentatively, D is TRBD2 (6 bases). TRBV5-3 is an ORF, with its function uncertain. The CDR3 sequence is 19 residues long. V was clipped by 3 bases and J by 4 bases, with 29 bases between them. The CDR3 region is CARSSPVDLSPWRGYEQYF. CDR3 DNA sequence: TGTGCCAGAAGCTCTCCTGTAGATCTCAGCCCATGGCGGGGATACGAGCAGTACTTC.

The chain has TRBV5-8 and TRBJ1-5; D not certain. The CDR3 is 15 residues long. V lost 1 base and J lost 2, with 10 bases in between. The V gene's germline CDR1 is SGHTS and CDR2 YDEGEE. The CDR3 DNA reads TGTGCCAGCAGCTTGCGACCCCAGGGCAATCAGCCCCAGCATTTT. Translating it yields CASSLRPQGNQPQHF.

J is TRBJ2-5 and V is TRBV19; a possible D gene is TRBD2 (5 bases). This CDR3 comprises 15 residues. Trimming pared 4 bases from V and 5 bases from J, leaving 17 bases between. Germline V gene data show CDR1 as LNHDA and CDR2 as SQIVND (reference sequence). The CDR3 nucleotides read TGTGCCAGTAGTAGCGGCATCGGGGTCACGGAGACCCAGTACTTC. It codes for CASSSGIGVTETQYF.

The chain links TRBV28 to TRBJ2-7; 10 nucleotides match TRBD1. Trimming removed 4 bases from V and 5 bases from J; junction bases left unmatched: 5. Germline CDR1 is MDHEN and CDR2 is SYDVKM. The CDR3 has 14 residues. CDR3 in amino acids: CASSYSGTGDEQYF. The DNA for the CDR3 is TGTGCCAGCAGTTACTCCGGGACAGGGGACGAGCAGTACTTC.

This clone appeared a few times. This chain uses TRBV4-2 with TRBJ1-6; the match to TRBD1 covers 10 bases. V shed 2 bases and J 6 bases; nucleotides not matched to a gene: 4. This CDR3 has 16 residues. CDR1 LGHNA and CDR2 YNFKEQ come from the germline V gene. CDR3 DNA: TGTGCCAGCAGCCAATGGGACAGGGGTAGTAATTCACCCCTCCACTTT. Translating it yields CASSQWDRGSNSPLHF.

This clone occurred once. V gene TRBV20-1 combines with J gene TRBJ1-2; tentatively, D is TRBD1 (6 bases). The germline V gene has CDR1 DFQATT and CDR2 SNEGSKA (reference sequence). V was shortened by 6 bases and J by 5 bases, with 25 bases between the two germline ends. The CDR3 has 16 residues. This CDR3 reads CSASGGTPTRGYGYTF. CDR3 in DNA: TGCAGTGCCAGTGGGGGGACACCGACAAGGGGGTATGGCTACACCTTC.

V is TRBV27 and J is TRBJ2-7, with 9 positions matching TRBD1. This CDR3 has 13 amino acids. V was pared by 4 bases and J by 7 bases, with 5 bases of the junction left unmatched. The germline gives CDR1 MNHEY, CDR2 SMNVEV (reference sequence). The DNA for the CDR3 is TGTGCCAGCAGTTGGACAGGGGCAAGGGAGCAGTACTTC. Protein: CASSWTGAREQYF.